The T cell receptor beta chain described here comes from a study of cytomegalovirus exposure and HLA in healthy donors. Concerning this clone itself: Its cognate antigen is unknown.

V lost 3 bases to trimming and J lost 0 bases, with 6 bases between them. The CDR3 totals 15 residues. From germline, CDR1 is WSHSY and CDR2 SAAADI. The primer mix had 60 Vbeta and 13 Jbeta primers. The repertoire was sequenced with immunoSEQ multiplex PCR; TCRdb's copy has only in-frame clones and lacks some. The table includes roughly 130,000 clones, about 79% detected once. Study-wide results and limits: In an earlier analysis, in about 530 donors, most V segments appeared productive either ~87% or ~30% of the time. When analyzed later, the rates of TCR association showed variation by HLA locus, with DRB1 the most and HLA-C the fewest.

This sequence joins TRBV10-2 and TRBJ2-6, with D possibly being TRBD2 (5 bases). The sequencing sample was made of PBMCs. The clonotype was recovered from a man aged 45-65 years in good health and CMV-seronegative. The CDR3 reads CASSERGSGANVLTF. CDR3 nucleotide sequence: TGCGCCAGCAGTGAACGGGGCTCTGGGGCCAACGTCCTGACTTTC.